Listed here are 5 T cell receptor beta chains from one sample, sequenced in a study of molecular identifiers for immune sequencing clone quantification. TCRdb itself ran the PCR reads through MiXCR, one entry per CDR3 protein. Of under 800,000 distinct CDR3 sequences listed, 25% are singletons. Sample: naive CD8+ T cells from blood, with Jurkat cell RNA spiked in. The subset denotes: FACS-sorted CD8+CD4-CCR7+CD45RA+ naive T cells. All receptors come from a human donor in good health. Some libraries in this study had Jurkat cell RNA spiked in.

As to this clonotype: Being one base from a much bigger clone, this may be a read error. As the CDR3 is not closed by the conserved phenylalanine or tryptophan, this likely results from a read error. The rearrangement joins TRBV27 to TRBJ1-1; D is possibly TRBD1 (6 bases). V dropped 5 bases and J dropped 1 base, with 11 bases sitting between them. Germline V lookup: CDR1 MNHEY, CDR2 SMNVEV (reference sequence). The CDR3 contains 14 residues. For the CDR3, the DNA is TGTGCCAGCAGTCTAGGACAGTCGAACACTGAAGCTTTCTTG. This translates into CASSLGQSNTEAFL.

The V gene is TRBV7-9, the J gene TRBJ2-1; weak D call: TRBD1 (6 bases). Looked up from germline, CDR1 is SEHNR and CDR2 is FQNEAQ (reference sequence). Deletions cut 0 bases from V and 9 bases from J, with 12 bases between. The CDR3 totals 14 residues. This chain's CDR3 is CASSLAGALTEQFF. The CDR3 bases are TGTGCCAGCAGCTTAGCGGGGGCCCTGACTGAGCAGTTCTTC.

This clonotype occurred many times. The rearrangement links TRBV12-3 or TRBV12-4 to TRBJ1-1; a possible D gene is TRBD1 (6 bases). This CDR3 comprises 14 residues. V lost 5 bases, J lost 6 bases, and 16 bases lay in between. In nucleotides, the CDR3 is TGTGCCAGCAGTCCGGGGACACCAGGGGCTGAAGCTTTCTTT. Encoded protein: CASSPGTPGAEAFF.

The rearrangement joins TRBV4-1 to TRBJ2-1, with D maybe TRBD1 (6 bases). Germline CDR1 reads MGHRA; CDR2 reads YSYEKL. Deletions cut 1 base from V and 7 bases from J, with 14 bases between. The CDR3 runs to 15 residues. The DNA of the CDR3 is TGCGCCAGCAGCCAAGGCTGGCTAGGGGGAAATGAGCAGTTCTTC. Translation: CASSQGWLGGNEQFF.

In this sample, this clonotype turned up many times. A read error may account for a junction end that differs from germline. The chain couples TRBV7-9 to TRBJ2-5, with D tentatively TRBD1 (6 bases). Germline V CDR1 and CDR2: SEHNR, FQNEAQ (reference sequence). CDR3 length: 15 residues. CDR3 loop: CASSHPGHQIEVANF. CDR3 in DNA: TGTGCCAGCAGCCACCCGGGACACCAAATAGAGGTTGCGAACTTC.